This TCR beta chain was sequenced during a study of early T cells in non-severe SARS-CoV-2 infection. TCRdb reprocessed the 5' RACE reads via MiXCR and lists one record per CDR3 protein. Of approximately 97,000 distinct CDR3 sequences listed, approximately 14% are singletons. The table lists this clonotype with a few counts. V lost 1 base, J lost 2 bases, and 2 bases stayed unmatched. From germline, CDR1 is LGHNA and CDR2 YSLEER. This CDR3 contains 16 residues. This chain joins TRBV4-3 and TRBJ2-3; 11 positions match TRBD2. What was sequenced was whole blood. This receptor was taken from an adult who was a healthcare worker with PCR-confirmed SARS-CoV-2 infection or an uninfected control (not recorded which). DNA for the CDR3: TGCGCCAGCAGCCAAGGACTAGCGGGGCCCACAGATACGCAGTATTTT. This encodes CASSQGLAGPTDTQYF.